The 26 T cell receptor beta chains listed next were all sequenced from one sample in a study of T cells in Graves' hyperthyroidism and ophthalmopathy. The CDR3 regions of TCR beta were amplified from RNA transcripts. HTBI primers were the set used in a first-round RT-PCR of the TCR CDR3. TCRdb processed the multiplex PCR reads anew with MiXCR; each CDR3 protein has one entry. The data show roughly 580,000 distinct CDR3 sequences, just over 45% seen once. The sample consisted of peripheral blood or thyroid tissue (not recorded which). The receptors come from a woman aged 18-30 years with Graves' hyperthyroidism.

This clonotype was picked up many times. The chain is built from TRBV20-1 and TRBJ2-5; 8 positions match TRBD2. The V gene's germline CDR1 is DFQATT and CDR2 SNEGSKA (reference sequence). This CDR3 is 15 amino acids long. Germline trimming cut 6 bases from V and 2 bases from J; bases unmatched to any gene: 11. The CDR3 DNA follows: TGCAGTGCCACCGTTCTAGCGGGCACACAAGAGACCCAGTACTTC. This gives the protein CSATVLAGTQETQYF.

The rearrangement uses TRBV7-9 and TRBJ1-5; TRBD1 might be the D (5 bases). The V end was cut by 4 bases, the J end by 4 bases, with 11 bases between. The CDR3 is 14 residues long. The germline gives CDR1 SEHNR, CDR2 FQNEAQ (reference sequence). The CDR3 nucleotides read TGTGCCAGCAGCTCCGGGACGTTGAATCAGCCCCAGCATTTT. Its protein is CASSSGTLNQPQHF.

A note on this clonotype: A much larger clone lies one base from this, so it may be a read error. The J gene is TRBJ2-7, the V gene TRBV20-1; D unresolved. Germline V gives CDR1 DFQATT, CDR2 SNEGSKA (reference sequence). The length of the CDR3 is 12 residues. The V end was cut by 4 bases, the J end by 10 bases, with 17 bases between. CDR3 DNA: TGCAGTGCTACCGTATCTCGAGAGGCCCAGTACTTC. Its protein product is CSATVSREAQYF.

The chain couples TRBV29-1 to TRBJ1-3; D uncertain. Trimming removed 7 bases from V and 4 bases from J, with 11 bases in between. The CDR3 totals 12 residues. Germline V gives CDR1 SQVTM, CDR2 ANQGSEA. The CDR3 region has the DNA TGCAGCGGTCAAGTGGCGGGAAACACCATATATTTT. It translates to CSGQVAGNTIYF. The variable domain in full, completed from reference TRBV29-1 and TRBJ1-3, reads SAVISQKPSRDICQRGTSLTIQCQVDSQVTMMFWYRQQPGQSLTLIATANQGSEATYESGFVIDKFPISRPNLTFSTLTVSNMSPEDSSIYLCSGQVAGNTIYFGEGSWLTVV.

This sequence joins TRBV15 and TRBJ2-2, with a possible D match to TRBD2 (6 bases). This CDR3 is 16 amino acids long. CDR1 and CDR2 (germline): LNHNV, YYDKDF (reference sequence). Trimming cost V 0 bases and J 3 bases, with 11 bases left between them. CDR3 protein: CATSRDGRWDTGELFF. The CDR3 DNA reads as TGTGCCACCAGCAGAGATGGGAGGTGGGACACCGGGGAGCTGTTTTTT. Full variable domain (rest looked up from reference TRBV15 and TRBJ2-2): DAMVIQNPRYQVTQFGKPVTLSCSQTLNHNVMYWYQQKSSQAPKLLFHYYDKDFNNEADTPDNFQSRRPNTSFCFLDIRSPGLGDTAMYLCATSRDGRWDTGELFFGEGSRLTVL.

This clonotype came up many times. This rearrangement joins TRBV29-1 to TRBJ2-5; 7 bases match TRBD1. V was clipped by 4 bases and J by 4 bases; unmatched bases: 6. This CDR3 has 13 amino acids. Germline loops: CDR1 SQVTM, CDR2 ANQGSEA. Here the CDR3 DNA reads TGCAGCGTTGCCCCGAACAGGGGAGAGACCCAGTACTTC. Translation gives CSVAPNRGETQYF. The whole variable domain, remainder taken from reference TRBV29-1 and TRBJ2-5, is SAVISQKPSRDICQRGTSLTIQCQVDSQVTMMFWYRQQPGQSLTLIATANQGSEATYESGFVIDKFPISRPNLTFSTLTVSNMSPEDSSIYLCSVAPNRGETQYFGPGTRLLVL.

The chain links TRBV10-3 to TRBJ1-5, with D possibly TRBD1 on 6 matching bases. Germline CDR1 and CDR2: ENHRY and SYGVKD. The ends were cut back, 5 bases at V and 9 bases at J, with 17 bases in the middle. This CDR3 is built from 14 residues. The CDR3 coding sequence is TGTGCCATCAGTCCCAGGGGTCTAGGGCGGCCCCAGCATTTT. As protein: CAISPRGLGRPQHF.

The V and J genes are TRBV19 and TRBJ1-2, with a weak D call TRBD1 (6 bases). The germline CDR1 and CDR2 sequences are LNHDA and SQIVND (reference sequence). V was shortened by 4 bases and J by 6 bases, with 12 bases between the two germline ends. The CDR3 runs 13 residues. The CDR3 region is CASSKRQVDGYTF. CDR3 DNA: TGTGCCAGTAGTAAAAGACAGGTCGATGGCTACACCTTC.

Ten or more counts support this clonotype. The CDR3: CSAQREGRNSPLHF. For the CDR3, the DNA is TGCAGTGCCCAACGGGAGGGTCGGAATTCACCCCTCCACTTT. This sequence joins TRBV20-1 and TRBJ1-6; D not resolved. Per germline, CDR1 DFQATT and CDR2 SNEGSKA (reference sequence). The CDR3 is 14 amino acids. The germline V and J ends were trimmed by 6 bases and 7 bases, with 16 bases remaining between them.

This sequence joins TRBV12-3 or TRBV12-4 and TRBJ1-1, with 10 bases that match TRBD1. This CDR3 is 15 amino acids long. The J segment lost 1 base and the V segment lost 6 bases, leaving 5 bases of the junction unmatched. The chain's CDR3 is CASSRQGAWNTEAFF. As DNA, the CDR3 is TGTGCCAGCAGCCGACAGGGGGCTTGGAACACTGAAGCTTTCTTT.

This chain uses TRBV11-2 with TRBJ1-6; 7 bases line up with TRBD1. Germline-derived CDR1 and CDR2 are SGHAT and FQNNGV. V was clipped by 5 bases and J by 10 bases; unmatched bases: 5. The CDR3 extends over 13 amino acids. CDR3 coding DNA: TGTGCCAGCAGCCAGGGGGGCGAATCACCCCTCCACTTT. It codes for CASSQGGESPLHF.

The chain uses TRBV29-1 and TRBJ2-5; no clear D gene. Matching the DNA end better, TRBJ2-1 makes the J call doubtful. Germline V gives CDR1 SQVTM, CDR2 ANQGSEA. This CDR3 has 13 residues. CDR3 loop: CSVQHQLYNEQFF. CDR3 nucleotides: TGCAGCGTCCAGCACCAGCTCTACAATGAGCAGTTCTTC.

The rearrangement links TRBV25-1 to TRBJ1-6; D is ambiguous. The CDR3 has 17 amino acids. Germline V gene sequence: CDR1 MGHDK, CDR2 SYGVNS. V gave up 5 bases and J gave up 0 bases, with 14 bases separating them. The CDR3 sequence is CASSRRTGSSYNSPLHF. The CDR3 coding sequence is TGTGCCAGCAGTAGAAGGACGGGAAGCTCCTATAATTCACCCCTCCACTTT.

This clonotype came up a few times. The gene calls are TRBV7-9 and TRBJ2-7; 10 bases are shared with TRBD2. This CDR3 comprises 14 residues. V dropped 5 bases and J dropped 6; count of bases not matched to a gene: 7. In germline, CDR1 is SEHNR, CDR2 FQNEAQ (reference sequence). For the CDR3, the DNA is TGTGCCAGCAGCGCAGCGGGAGGGCCCTCCGAGCAGTACTTC. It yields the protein CASSAAGGPSEQYF.

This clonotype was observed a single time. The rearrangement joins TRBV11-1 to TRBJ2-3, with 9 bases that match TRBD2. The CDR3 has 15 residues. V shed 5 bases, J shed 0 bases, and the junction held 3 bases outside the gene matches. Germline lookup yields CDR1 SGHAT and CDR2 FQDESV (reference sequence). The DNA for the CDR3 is TGTGCCAGCAGCCTCGGGACTAGCAGCACAGATACGCAGTATTTT. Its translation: CASSLGTSSTDTQYF.

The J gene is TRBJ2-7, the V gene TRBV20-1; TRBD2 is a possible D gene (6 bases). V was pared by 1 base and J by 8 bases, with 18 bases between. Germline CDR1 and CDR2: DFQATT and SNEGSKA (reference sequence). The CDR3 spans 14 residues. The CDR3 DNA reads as TGCAGTGCTAGAGGTGGCGGGACTTTGTACAAGCAGTACTTC. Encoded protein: CSARGGGTLYKQYF.

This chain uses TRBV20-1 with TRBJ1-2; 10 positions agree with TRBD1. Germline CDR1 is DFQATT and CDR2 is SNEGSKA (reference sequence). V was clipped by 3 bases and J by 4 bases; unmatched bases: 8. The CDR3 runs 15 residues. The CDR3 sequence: CSASTTGGQGYGYTF. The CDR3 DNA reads TGCAGTGCTAGTACGACAGGGGGCCAGGGCTATGGCTACACCTTC.

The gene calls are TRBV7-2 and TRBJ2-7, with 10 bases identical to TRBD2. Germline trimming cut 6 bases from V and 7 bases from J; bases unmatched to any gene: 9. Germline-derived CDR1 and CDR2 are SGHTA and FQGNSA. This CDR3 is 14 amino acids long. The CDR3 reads CASRTGTSVIEQYF. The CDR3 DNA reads TGTGCCAGCAGAACCGGGACTAGCGTTATTGAGCAGTACTTC.

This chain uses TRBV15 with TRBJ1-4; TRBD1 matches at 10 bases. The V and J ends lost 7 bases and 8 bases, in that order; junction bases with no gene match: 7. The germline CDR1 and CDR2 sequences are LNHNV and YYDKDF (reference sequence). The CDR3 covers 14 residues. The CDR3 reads CATKFGTGAEKLFF. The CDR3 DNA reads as TGTGCCACCAAGTTCGGGACAGGGGCAGAAAAACTGTTTTTT. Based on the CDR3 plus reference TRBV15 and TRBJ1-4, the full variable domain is DAMVIQNPRYQVTQFGKPVTLSCSQTLNHNVMYWYQQKSSQAPKLLFHYYDKDFNNEADTPDNFQSRRPNTSFCFLDIRSPGLGDTAMYLCATKFGTGAEKLFFGSGTQLSVL.

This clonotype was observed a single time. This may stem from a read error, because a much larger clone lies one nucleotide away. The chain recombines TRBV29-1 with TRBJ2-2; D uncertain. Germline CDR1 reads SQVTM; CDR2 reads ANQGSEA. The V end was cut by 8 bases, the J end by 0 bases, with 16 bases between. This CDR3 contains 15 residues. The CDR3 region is CSIHHSATNTGELFF. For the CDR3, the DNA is TGCAGCATTCATCACAGCGCCACGAACACCGGGGAGCTGTTTTTT.

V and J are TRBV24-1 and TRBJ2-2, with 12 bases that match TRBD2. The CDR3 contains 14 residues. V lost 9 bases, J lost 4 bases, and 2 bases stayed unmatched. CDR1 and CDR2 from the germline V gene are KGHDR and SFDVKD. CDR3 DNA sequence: TGTGCCACCTTACTAGCGGGAGGCACCGGGGAGCTGTTTTTT. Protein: CATLLAGGTGELFF.

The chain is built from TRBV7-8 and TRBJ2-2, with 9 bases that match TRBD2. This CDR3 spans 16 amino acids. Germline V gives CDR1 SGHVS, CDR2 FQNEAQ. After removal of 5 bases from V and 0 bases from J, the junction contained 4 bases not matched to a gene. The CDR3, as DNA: TGTGCCAGCAGCCGGCGGGAGGGATCGAACACCGGGGAGCTGTTTTTT. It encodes CASSRREGSNTGELFF.

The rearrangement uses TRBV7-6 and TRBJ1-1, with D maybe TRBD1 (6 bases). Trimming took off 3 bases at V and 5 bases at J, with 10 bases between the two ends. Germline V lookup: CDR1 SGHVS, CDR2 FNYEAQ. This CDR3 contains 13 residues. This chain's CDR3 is CASSLVTGTEAFF. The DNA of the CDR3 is TGTGCCAGCAGCTTGGTAACAGGGACTGAAGCTTTCTTT.

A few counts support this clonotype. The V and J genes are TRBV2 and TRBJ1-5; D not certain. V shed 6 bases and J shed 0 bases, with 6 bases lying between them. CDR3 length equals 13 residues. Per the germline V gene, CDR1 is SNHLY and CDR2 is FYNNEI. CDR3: CASRLDSNQPQHF. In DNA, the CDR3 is TGTGCCAGCAGGTTGGATAGCAATCAGCCCCAGCATTTT.

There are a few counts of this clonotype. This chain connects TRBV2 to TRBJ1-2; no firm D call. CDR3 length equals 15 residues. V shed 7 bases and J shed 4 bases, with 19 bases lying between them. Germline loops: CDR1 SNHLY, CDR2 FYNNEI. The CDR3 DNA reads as TGTGCCAGCATCCCGAGCCTGGTGGGAGTCTATGGCTACACCTTC. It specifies CASIPSLVGVYGYTF.

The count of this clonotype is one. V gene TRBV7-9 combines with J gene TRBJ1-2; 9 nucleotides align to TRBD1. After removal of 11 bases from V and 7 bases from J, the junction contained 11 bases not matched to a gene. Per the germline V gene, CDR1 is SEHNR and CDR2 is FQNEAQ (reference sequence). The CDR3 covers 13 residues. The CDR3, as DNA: TGTGCCTGGAGAGTACAGGGGGCGCGTGGCTACACCTTC. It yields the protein CAWRVQGARGYTF.